This is a list of T cell receptor beta chains from one sample in a study of Ad26.COV2.S vaccination and SARS-CoV-2 variants. Libraries were prepared by immunoSEQ multiplex PCR; TCRdb keeps only in-frame clonotypes and omits some of them. The repertoire holds 200,000 to 300,000 clones, with roughly 90% as singletons. Sequenced material: peripheral blood, taken in a trial of Ad26.COV2.S vaccine versus placebo. The receptors stem from a person between 18 and 60 years old who received the Ad26.COV2.S COVID-19 vaccine or a placebo. Each CDR3 is given with its conserved first and last residue. Each record gives: CDR3 DNA, CDR3 protein, clone size, V gene, J gene, CDR3 length, D gene. D genes are given only for firm matches. A clone size is listed for some rows: how often the clone was seen (once, few, many), or a class if it is expanded.

TGTGCCAGCAGCCCGGGAGCCTTTTTAGGTGAAAAACTGTTTTTT	CASSPGAFLGEKLFF	NA	TRBV9	TRBJ1-4	15	NA
TGCGCCAGCAGCCAAATGGAGGGGGCTTTAAACACCGGGGAGCTGTTTTTT	CASSQMEGALNTGELFF	NA	TRBV4-3	TRBJ2-2	17	NA
TGTGCCAGCAGCTTAGCAGACAGGGGTGAGCAGTACTTC	CASSLADRGEQYF	NA	TRBV7-9	TRBJ2-7	13	TRBD1
TGTGCCAGCAGCTCCGGTGGGGGCGAGCAGTACTTC	CASSSGGGEQYF	once	TRBV7-3	TRBJ2-7	12	NA
TGCGCCAGCAGCCAAGCGCTTCTCCGGGACAGGGGCGACGAGCAGTACTTC	CASSQALLRDRGDEQYF	NA	TRBV4-1	TRBJ2-7	17	TRBD1
TGTGCCAGCAGCTTTGGGCTAGCGGGAGATACCTACGAGCAGTACTTC	CASSFGLAGDTYEQYF	NA	TRBV5-4	TRBJ2-7	16	TRBD2
TGTGCCAGCAGCTTAGATAAGGGGCTAGTCTCCTACAATGAGCAGTTCTTC	CASSLDKGLVSYNEQFF	NA	TRBV11-3	TRBJ2-1	17	NA
TGTGCCAGCAGCCGGCTTATCAGGGGACTTCAAGAGACCCAGTACTTC	CASSRLIRGLQETQYF	NA	TRBV11-2	TRBJ2-5	16	NA
TGTGCCACCAGTGAAGGGGGCAGGACTGAAGCTTTCTTT	CATSEGGRTEAFF	NA	TRBV24-1	TRBJ1-1	13	TRBD1
TGTGCCAGTAAAATCCCCCAGCATTTT	CASKIPQHF	NA	TRBV19	TRBJ1-5	9	NA
TGTGCCAGCAGCCAATCCCCCCGGGACAGGGTCTACGAGCAGTACTTC	CASSQSPRDRVYEQYF	NA	TRBV3-1/TRBV3-2	TRBJ2-7	16	TRBD1
TGTGCCAGCAGTTTCCCGGGCCTCCGGGAGACCCAGTACTTC	CASSFPGLRETQYF	NA	TRBV28	TRBJ2-5	14	NA
TGTGCCAGCAGCGGGACACCCGCGAACACCGGGGAGCTGTTTTTT	CASSGTPANTGELFF	NA	TRBV9	TRBJ2-2	15	NA
TGTGCCAGCAGTGAACCCGGGAACAATGAGCAGTTCTTC	CASSEPGNNEQFF	NA	TRBV25-1	TRBJ2-1	13	NA
TGTGCCAGCAGTTACCCCGTTGGGGGCGGATACCAGCCCCAGCATTTT	CASSYPVGGGYQPQHF	NA	TRBV6-6	TRBJ1-5	16	NA
TGCGCCAGCAGCCAAGATCGTCCCGGTAATACAGGCTGGGATACGCAGTATTTT	CASSQDRPGNTGWDTQYF	NA	TRBV4-3	TRBJ2-3	18	NA
TGTGCCAGCAGCCAAGATCCTCGGGGACTAGCGGGAGTCGAGCAGTACTTC	CASSQDPRGLAGVEQYF	NA	TRBV3-1/TRBV3-2	TRBJ2-7	17	TRBD2
TGTGCCACCAGTGATTTGGGGGGACGGGCGAACACCGGGGAGCTGTTTTTT	CATSDLGGRANTGELFF	NA	TRBV24-1	TRBJ2-2	17	NA
TGTGCCAGTAGTAGGATGAAAACGGCGGATTTTTCACCCCTCCACTTT	CASSRMKTADFSPLHF	NA	TRBV19	TRBJ1-6	16	NA
TGCGCCAGCAGCCAGGGTCAGGCAGGGGATTCTTGGCGGTTGGGGGCTGAAGCTTTCTTT	CASSQGQAGDSWRLGAEAFF	NA	TRBV4-3	TRBJ1-1	20	NA
TGTGCCAGCAGCTTAGAGACGGATTATAATTCACCCCTCCACTTT	CASSLETDYNSPLHF	NA	TRBV13	TRBJ1-6	15	NA
TGTGCCAGCTCCCGGATAGCGGAGAGCTCCTACAATGAGCAGTTCTTC	CASSRIAESSYNEQFF	NA	TRBV18	TRBJ2-1	16	NA
TGCGCCAGCAGTGAGACCCAAGGAGACGCCGGGGAGCTGTTTTTT	CASSETQGDAGELFF	once	TRBV5-1	TRBJ2-2	15	NA
TGTGCCAGCCAGAAACTAGCGGGGGATTACGAGCAGTACTTC	CASQKLAGDYEQYF	NA	TRBV3-1/TRBV3-2	TRBJ2-7	14	TRBD2
TGTGCCAGCAGCCTTCATGTTGGGATGAACACCGGGGAGCTGTTTTTT	CASSLHVGMNTGELFF	NA	TRBV2	TRBJ2-2	16	NA
TGTGCCAGCAGTCAAGCGGGAGGGCTGTATGGCACAGATACGCAGTATTTT	CASSQAGGLYGTDTQYF	NA	TRBV6-1	TRBJ2-3	17	TRBD2
TGTGCCAGCAGCATCACAGGGGGCGCCTTCGAGCAGTACTTC	CASSITGGAFEQYF	NA	TRBV11-2	TRBJ2-7	14	TRBD1
TGTGCCAGTAGTATTATAGGAGGAGGCAATCAGCCCCAGCATTTT	CASSIIGGGNQPQHF	NA	TRBV19	TRBJ1-5	15	NA
TGTGCCAGCAGTGCCCGGGCGGCCAACGTCCTGACTTTC	CASSARAANVLTF	few	TRBV27	TRBJ2-6	13	NA
TGTGCCAGCAGCCAAGAGCCTAGCACAGATACGCAGTATTTT	CASSQEPSTDTQYF	NA	TRBV3-1/TRBV3-2	TRBJ2-3	14	NA
TGTGCCAGCTCACCGCAGGGAGTTGACACTGAAGCTTTCTTT	CASSPQGVDTEAFF	once	TRBV18	TRBJ1-1	14	NA
TGTGCCAGCAGTCCCCCGGGCTCCAGCTCTGGAAACACCATATATTTT	CASSPPGSSSGNTIYF	NA	TRBV2	TRBJ1-3	16	NA
TGCGCCAGCAGCCAAGTGGGCGCTAGCGGCACAGATACGCAGTATTTT	CASSQVGASGTDTQYF	NA	TRBV4-3	TRBJ2-3	16	NA
TGCGCCAGCAGACCCGGGACAGGGATCGGCTACACCTTC	CASRPGTGIGYTF	once	TRBV4-1	TRBJ1-2	13	TRBD1
TGTGCCAGCAGCTTAGGGTTTCGATTACGGGATACGCAGTATTTT	CASSLGFRLRDTQYF	few	TRBV7-2	TRBJ2-3	15	NA
TGTGCCAGCAGCCAGGTGGGGCTAGGCACTGAAGCTTTCTTT	CASSQVGLGTEAFF	NA	TRBV5-4	TRBJ1-1	14	NA
TGTGCCAGCGGTACGACGGGACTAGCGGCTTCGGAGCAGTTCTTC	CASGTTGLAASEQFF	NA	TRBV5-4	TRBJ2-1	15	TRBD2
TGTGCCAGCAGCTCGCCGGGACAGGCCTTAGAGCAGTACTTC	CASSSPGQALEQYF	NA	TRBV21-1	TRBJ2-7	14	NA
TGTGCCAGCAGCCCATCGCCGTCTAGCGGGAGTTCGGGAAATGAGCAGTTCTTC	CASSPSPSSGSSGNEQFF	NA	TRBV7-9	TRBJ2-1	18	TRBD2
TGTGCCAGCAGCCGGGACCCAGTCCCCTCTGGAAACACCATATATTTT	CASSRDPVPSGNTIYF	NA	TRBV7-3	TRBJ1-3	16	NA
TGTGCCAGCAGTACGGACGTCACAGATACGCAGTATTTT	CASSTDVTDTQYF	many	TRBV6-2/TRBV6-3	TRBJ2-3	13	NA
TGTGCCAGCATTTACCGGCGACAGGGGATTAATTCACCCCTCCACTTT	CASIYRRQGINSPLHF	NA	TRBV6-2/TRBV6-3	TRBJ1-6	16	TRBD1
TGTGCCAGCAGCCTGGGACAGGGGGCCCGGGATACGCAGTATTTT	CASSLGQGARDTQYF	NA	TRBV6-5	TRBJ2-3	15	TRBD1
TGTGCCAGTAGTAGGGGTGGGGGCCCCGCTCGCTACAATGAGCAGTTCTTC	CASSRGGGPARYNEQFF	NA	TRBV19	TRBJ2-1	17	NA
TGCAGCGTAGACCGGGAAAATGAGCAGTTCTTC	CSVDRENEQFF	NA	TRBV20-1	TRBJ2-1	11	NA
TGTGCCATCAGTGAGTCTGAGTGGCAGCCCCAGCATTTT	CAISESEWQPQHF	NA	TRBV10-3	TRBJ1-5	13	NA
TGTGCCTGGAGTGCCAAAATGGGTCGGAGAACTGAAGCTTTCTTT	CAWSAKMGRRTEAFF	once	TRBV30	TRBJ1-1	15	NA
TGTGCCACCACTGGCGGGAGTTTCCACAATGAGCAGTTCTTC	CATTGGSFHNEQFF	NA	TRBV15	TRBJ2-1	14	TRBD2
TGTGCCAGCAGCTTAACGGTAGGGACAGGGTACTACGAGCAGTACTTC	CASSLTVGTGYYEQYF	NA	TRBV7-2	TRBJ2-7	16	TRBD1
TGTGCCAGCAGCACAAGGGGTTCGTATGAAAACAATGAGCAGTTCTTC	CASSTRGSYENNEQFF	NA	TRBV13	TRBJ2-1	16	NA
TGTGCCAGCAGCATCACAGGGGGCGGCTACACCTTC	CASSITGGGYTF	NA	TRBV7-9	TRBJ1-2	12	TRBD1
TGTGCCAGCAGCTTGGCCTCAACCAACGAAGCTTTCTTT	CASSLASTNEAFF	NA	TRBV5-6	TRBJ1-1	13	NA
TGTGCCAGCAGTTTAGGGTGGGGCGCGGAGACCCAGTACTTC	CASSLGWGAETQYF	once	TRBV6-2/TRBV6-3	TRBJ2-5	14	NA
TGTGCCAGCAGCTCTAGGACAGGGAATGGGGAAAAACTGTTTTTT	CASSSRTGNGEKLFF	NA	TRBV9	TRBJ1-4	15	TRBD1
TGTGCCAGCAGAGCGAACAATGAGCAGTTCTTC	CASRANNEQFF	NA	TRBV28	TRBJ2-1	11	NA